A selection of T cell receptor beta chains follows, all from one sample in a study of post-analysis software for immune sequencing data. Each CDR3 protein is one row after TCRdb ran MiXCR on the PCR reads. The top ten hold around 10% of the sample, which has around 700,000 distinct CDR3 sequences, around 64% seen once. Sequenced: blood. These TCRs come from a girl between 2 and 10 years old with multiple sclerosis. The CDR3 runs from the conserved cysteine through the conserved F or W. D genes are given only for firm matches. Only some rows state a clone size, as once, few, many or a class for expanded clones.

CDR3	DNA	size	D	J	V
CASSYASGELFF	TGTGCCAGCAGTTATGCTTCCGGGGAGCTGTTTTTT	.	.	TRBJ2-2	TRBV6-5
CASSQHRDYSYEQYF	TGTGCCAGCAGCCAACACCGGGACTACTCCTACGAGCAGTACTTC	.	TRBD2	TRBJ2-7	TRBV7-2
CASSTGQGAGDEQFF	TGCGCCAGCAGCACGGGACAGGGTGCAGGCGATGAGCAGTTCTTC	.	TRBD1	TRBJ2-1	TRBV5-1
CAGSPPGVTLFQETQYF	TGCGCCGGCAGCCCCCCAGGGGTAACCCTTTTCCAAGAGACCCAGTACTTC	.	.	TRBJ2-5	TRBV5-1
CSADGRLADSTDTQYF	TGCAGTGCGGACGGTCGACTAGCGGATAGCACAGATACGCAGTATTTT	many	TRBD2	TRBJ2-3	TRBV20-1
CSVVTVAETQYF	TGCAGCGTTGTTACAGTGGCCGAGACCCAGTACTTC	.	.	TRBJ2-5	TRBV29-1
CASSLAQGGATEAFF	TGTGCCAGCAGCTTAGCGCAGGGGGGGGCCACTGAAGCTTTCTTT	.	TRBD1	TRBJ1-1	TRBV7-9
CSARVLGDGGYGYTF	TGCAGTGCTAGAGTTTTGGGGGACGGGGGTTATGGCTACACCTTC	.	.	TRBJ1-2	TRBV20-1
CASSVGQGAGELFF	TGTGCCAGCAGTGTCGGACAGGGAGCCGGGGAGCTGTTTTTT	.	TRBD1	TRBJ2-2	TRBV2
CASSPPIAGGETDTQYF	TGCGCCAGCAGCCCACCTATAGCGGGAGGTGAGACAGATACGCAGTATTTT	.	TRBD2	TRBJ2-3	TRBV5-1
CSAAGKVPGTMGTQYF	TGCAGTGCTGCAGGCAAGGTTCCGGGGACCATGGGGACCCAGTACTTC	.	.	TRBJ2-5	TRBV20-1
CASSPDRAGETQYF	TGTGCCAGCAGCCCCGACAGGGCCGGGGAGACCCAGTACTTC	.	TRBD1	TRBJ2-5	TRBV7-9
CSAPNGVAKNIQYF	TGCAGTGCTCCCAACGGAGTAGCCAAAAACATTCAGTACTTC	few	.	TRBJ2-4	TRBV20-1
CSARGPRGDRFVETQYF	TGCAGTGCTAGAGGTCCCCGGGGAGACAGATTTGTGGAGACCCAGTACTTC	.	.	TRBJ2-5	TRBV20-1
CASSHLPGTSGSYEQYF	TGTGCCAGCAGCCACCTACCGGGGACTAGCGGCTCCTACGAGCAGTACTTC	.	TRBD2	TRBJ2-7	TRBV4-2
CASSLVGEGGTEAFF	TGTGCCAGCAGCCTGGTCGGGGAGGGGGGCACTGAAGCTTTCTTT	.	.	TRBJ1-1	TRBV7-8
CASSQEGRDTQYF	TGCGCCAGCAGCCAAGAGGGGCGGGATACGCAGTATTTT	.	.	TRBJ2-3	TRBV4-1
CASSGSESVSGGNQPQHF	TGCGCCAGCAGTGGGTCGGAAAGTGTATCGGGCGGCAATCAGCCCCAGCATTTT	.	.	TRBJ1-5	TRBV10-2
CASSDRGGQFF	TGCGCCAGCAGTGATCGGGGGGGCCAGTTCTTC	.	TRBD2	TRBJ2-1	TRBV10-2
CASSLASGRTKSYNEQFF	TGCGCCAGCAGCTTGGCTAGCGGGAGGACAAAATCCTACAATGAGCAGTTCTTC	.	TRBD2	TRBJ2-1	TRBV5-1
CAISPESYEQYF	TGTGCCATCAGCCCGGAGTCCTACGAGCAGTACTTC	few	.	TRBJ2-7	TRBV10-3
CASSRGLEPEQFF	TGTGCCAGCAGCCGCGGACTCGAACCTGAGCAGTTCTTC	few	.	TRBJ2-1	TRBV3-1
CASSFEALGEQYF	TGTGCCAGCAGCTTCGAGGCTCTAGGGGAGCAGTACTTC	few	.	TRBJ2-7	TRBV5-4
CASSYSPGDVFHTF	TGTGCCAGCAGTTACTCTCCCGGGGACGTCTTCCACACCTTC	.	.	TRBJ1-2	TRBV6-5
CASSRPGQNYEQYF	TGTGCCAGCAGCCGTCCGGGACAAAACTACGAGCAGTACTTC	few	.	TRBJ2-7	TRBV5-6
CASSEPPSGSTDTQYF	TGCGCCAGCAGTGAGCCTCCTAGCGGTAGCACAGATACGCAGTATTTT	few	TRBD2	TRBJ2-3	TRBV10-1
CATSDHPRADTQYF	TGTGCCACCAGTGATCACCCCCGCGCGGATACGCAGTATTTT	.	.	TRBJ2-3	TRBV24-1
CASRPSGDQPQHF	TGTGCCAGCAGGCCCTCGGGGGATCAGCCCCAGCATTTT	.	.	TRBJ1-5	TRBV12-3/TRBV12-4
CASSYTGATETQYF	TGTGCCAGCAGCTATACCGGGGCCACGGAGACCCAGTACTTC	few	.	TRBJ2-5	TRBV7-2
CASSPVAGGTGELFF	TGCGCCAGCAGCCCAGTCGCGGGCGGCACCGGGGAGCTGTTTTTT	.	.	TRBJ2-2	TRBV4-3
CASSQDPAHTDTQYF	TGCGCCAGCAGCCAAGATCCCGCCCACACAGATACGCAGTATTTT	.	.	TRBJ2-3	TRBV4-1
CASSPFGTGGETQYF	TGTGCCAGCAGCCCTTTCGGGACAGGGGGAGAGACCCAGTACTTC	.	TRBD1	TRBJ2-5	TRBV6-5
CSARSAWSSYEQYF	TGCAGTGCTAGATCGGCCTGGAGCTCCTACGAGCAGTACTTC	.	.	TRBJ2-7	TRBV20-1
CASRDEGLVSDTQYF	TGCGCCAGCAGGGACGAAGGACTAGTTTCAGATACGCAGTATTTT	.	TRBD2	TRBJ2-3	TRBV5-1
CSADNSGQGNEQYF	TGCAGTGCCGACAACTCGGGACAGGGGAACGAGCAGTACTTC	.	TRBD1	TRBJ2-7	TRBV20-1
CSVEGTQRAYNEQFF	TGCAGCGTTGAAGGGACACAGAGGGCGTACAATGAGCAGTTCTTC	.	.	TRBJ2-1	TRBV29-1
CASSQQGNSPLHF	TGCGCCAGCAGCCAACAGGGGAATTCACCCCTCCACTTT	.	TRBD1	TRBJ1-6	TRBV5-1
CASSVRGTAHLAGKGETQYF	TGTGCCAGCAGTGTAAGGGGTACAGCACACCTAGCGGGAAAGGGAGAGACCCAGTACTTC	.	TRBD2	TRBJ2-5	TRBV6-1
CAISVGGLAGVRNEQFF	TGTGCCATCAGTGTCGGAGGGCTAGCGGGTGTCCGCAATGAGCAGTTCTTC	.	TRBD2	TRBJ2-1	TRBV10-3
CSARDGGTGPQETQYF	TGCAGTGCTAGAGATGGCGGGACAGGACCCCAAGAGACCCAGTACTTC	once	TRBD1	TRBJ2-5	TRBV20-1
CASAGGGVSYNEQFF	TGTGCCAGCGCGGGTGGGGGGGTTTCCTACAATGAGCAGTTCTTC	.	TRBD2	TRBJ2-1	TRBV5-5